This T cell receptor beta chain was recovered during a study of T-cell memory formation after mild COVID-19. Findings of the study overall: Balance between CD4 and CD8 was seen in clones contracting day 15 to 85, and a CD4+ lean was seen in later expanders.

A word on this clonotype: The antigen remains undetermined.

In germline, CDR1 is SGHDT, CDR2 YYEEEE. V shed 4 bases and J shed 1 base, with 14 bases lying between them. The CDR3 is 15 residues long. One entry per CDR3 protein, called by TCRdb with MiXCR from the 5' RACE reads. The sample shows tens of thousands of distinct CDR3 sequences, approximately 9.6% of them seen only once. The receptor was isolated from an adult woman who had mild COVID-19 (a few samples of this study predate the infection). Cell type and time point are not known. The material sequenced was PBMCs or a T cell subset sorted from them (not recorded which). The V and J genes are TRBV5-6 and TRBJ2-5; maybe TRBD1 (6 bases). The CDR3 sequence: CASSPLTGPQETQYF. CDR3 bases: TGTGCCAGCAGCCCGCTAACAGGGCCCCAAGAGACCCAGTACTTC.